This T cell receptor beta chain originates from a study of cytomegalovirus exposure and HLA in healthy donors (dated by TCRdb to 2015 to 2018). Broadly, across the study: An earlier analysis of roughly 500 of the donors reported roughly 300 Gb of sequence data and 90 million to 120 million unique TCR beta sequences obtained from roughly 180 million T cells. An early release that covered some 640 HLA-typed donors contained approximately 300 gigabases of sequencing data and tens of millions of unique TCR sequences. Along with the roughly 670-subject first cohort, a separate validation cohort of approximately 110 different subjects was used. The genetic ancestry cluster associated with self-reported Caucasian donors included roughly 84% of the roughly 410 genotyped donors. A later genetic analysis took genome-wide SNP genotypes for about 55% of the 666 donors and used that subset as a discovery cohort. The study profiled the T cell repertoires of approximately 700 subjects by immunosequencing and related them to cytomegalovirus serostatus. High-throughput TCR immunosequencing, statistical association of individual TCRs with disease status, and machine learning were combined to predict cytomegalovirus infection status. To study patterns of TCR occurrence, a later analysis re-analyzed previously published TCR beta repertoires from around 670 donors and added high-resolution HLA genotyping. The study was designed to test whether signatures of past pathogen exposure could be identified by cataloging public T cell receptors. The later analysis used no new phenotypic data to find candidate immune exposures, relying instead on TCR beta sequences and their occurrence across donors. Because of strong linkage in the cohort, roughly five DR-DQ haplotypes were treated as single units for association and clustering. HLA typing included class I and class II loci at four-digit resolution. Typing coverage varied by locus: about 620-630 donors for A, B, C, DRB1 and DQB1; more than 500 for DQA1; 606 for DPA1; some 470 for DPB1. Donor age, sex, ethnicity and CMV serostatus were compiled alongside the repertoire data. In an earlier analysis of over 550 of the donors, high-throughput TCR beta sequencing was used to judge whether each TCR beta V gene segment behaved as functional or pseudogenic. Among 300 to 500 genotyped donors of the cohort, an average of approximately 240,000 unique TCR beta nucleotide sequences was sequenced per donor, of which about 19% were non-productive. All discovery cohort repertoires had been generated on a single sequencing platform.

General study outcomes and caveats: According to a later genetic analysis, donors in an Asian-associated ancestry cluster had fewer N-insertions in productive TCRs than the roughly 670-donor mean. In the study, about 150 TCR beta chains were listed as associated with cytomegalovirus. A later genetic analysis associated a missense DCLRE1C variant with V-gene and J-gene trimming of TCR beta chains, and an independent cohort replicated the association. A further reported finding was that TCR beta sequences accurately predicted the HLA-A and HLA-B alleles for most subjects in the first cohort. Correlated functional status among segregating V segments might reflect linkage disequilibrium, but an unknown experimental factor could not be ruled out. In a later analysis, several top co-occurrence clusters were reported to appear linked to parvovirus B19, influenza, CMV and Epstein-Barr virus. In an earlier analysis of around 500 of the donors, most TCR beta V segments appeared in productive rearrangements about 87% or about 30% of the time, broadly matching IMGT annotations. In a later analysis, TCR association rates were found to vary across HLA loci, with the most associated TCRs seen for DRB1 alleles and the fewest for HLA-C alleles. Roughly uniform sequencing depth across donors was assumed in presence/absence analyses, although this assumption may not hold. Because some donors lacked HLA typing at each locus, the association tests relied only on the typed subset. The only immune exposure information available for the cohort was CMV serostatus. Because the 87-base-pair reads could not distinguish some IMGT-functional V segments, including TRBV6-2 and TRBV6-3, those segments were excluded. The authors suggested that the approach could potentially be generalized to other disease states and immunological phenotypes. A group of highly shared sequence variants was considered likely to be a technical artifact of the sequencing pipeline. Compared with equally common non-associated chains, HLA-associated TCR beta chains in a later analysis were more clonally expanded and had lower generation probabilities. Most TCR sequences were observed very rarely across donors, whereas some public TCRs were present in many individuals. In vitro tests confirmed that a few of the cytomegalovirus-associated TCR beta chains recognize cytomegalovirus antigens. This cohort had only TCR beta chains sequenced, and the lack of alpha or paired-chain data limited which features could be detected. In both the original and validation cohorts, the classifier was reported to diagnose cytomegalovirus status with high specificity and sensitivity. Assigning TCR associations to individual alleles was difficult when HLA alleles, especially DR and DQ, strongly co-occurred. In a later analysis, more than 15,000 TCR beta sequences were associated with specific HLA alleles at a false discovery rate of 0.05. Over 15 rarely observed V segments, including chromosome 9 orphons, were excluded from the earlier analysis of just under 600 of the donors because counts were too low. A later analysis found that most CMV-associated TCR beta chains appeared HLA-restricted, with HLA associations seemingly driven largely by CMV exposure.

The cohort was made up of about 610 healthy bone marrow donors. At the time of sampling, every cohort member was nominally healthy, though immune exposures that went unrecorded were likely present. The donor was CMV seronegative and was included in the group of several hundred seronegative cohort members. A peripheral blood sample was provided by each donor, and peripheral blood mononuclear cells were used for TCR beta sequencing. The Qiagen DNeasy Blood Extraction Kit was used to extract genomic DNA from the blood cell samples. The junction carries 17 bases between V and J, which are trimmed by 5 bases and 6 bases respectively. The germline V gene (reference sequence) specifies LNHDA as CDR1 and SQIVND as CDR2. There are 14 amino acids in the CDR3, from cysteine to phenylalanine inclusive. The read is trimmed to its CDR3 DNA, 42 bases read in frame from base 1. The receptor library was made with the immunoSEQ multiplex PCR assay. For the multiplex PCR, a mixture combining 60 forward primers for TCR Vbeta segments and 13 reverse primers for TCR Jbeta segments was used. A multiplex PCR assay on genomic DNA amplified the CDR3 region of rearranged TCR beta genes. On the Illumina HiSeq System, the amplified TCR beta libraries were sequenced as 87-base-pair reads. Turning to the authors' computational methods: In a later analysis, approximately 74 million unique TCR beta chains were counted across the 650 to 700 repertoires, and roughly 9.9 million of these chains were shared by at least two donors. Raw reads were error-corrected and collapsed into unique sequences with a nearest-neighbor algorithm that merged closely related sequences to remove PCR and sequencing errors. Alignment of CDR3 sequences to IMGT reference sequences was used to assign V, D and J gene segments. For a sequence to be retained, at least a six-nucleotide match to both a V gene segment and a J gene segment was required. A rearrangement was called productive if the CDR3 had no stop codons and remained in frame with V and J, and every other rearrangement was called non-productive. Following IMGT convention, CDR3 was defined as the stretch from the second conserved V-encoded cysteine up to the conserved J-encoded phenylalanine. Sequences without an unambiguous match to a single V gene segment were excluded from the earlier analysis of about 640 of the donors. In an earlier analysis of 587 of the donors, a V segment was called functional when productive rearrangements were above 56.7%, and segregating when the standard deviation between donors exceeded 5%. A statistical classification framework was built to diagnose cytomegalovirus status from the catalog of TCR beta chain sequences. In a later analysis, V and J genes were assigned by comparing TCR nucleotide sequences against IMGT/GENE-DB human TR gene sequences. The TCRdist pipeline was used in a later analysis to assign CDR3 sequences and most-parsimonious VDJ recombination scenarios. In a later analysis, each TCR beta chain was defined by its CDR3 amino acid sequence together with its V-gene family, and reads lacking a unique V-gene family were excluded. To address suspected cross-contamination and a sequencing artifact, a later analysis removed over 500 highly shared, low-generation-probability nucleotide sequences. A later analysis calculated a clonal expansion index for each public chain from normalized within-repertoire ranks of inferred template counts. In a later analysis, generation probabilities were computed with a VDJ recombination model fitted to out-of-frame rearrangements, and the resulting probabilities were checked against IGoR. In a later analysis, hypergeometric tests were used to score TCR-TCR, TCR-HLA and TCR-CMV co-occurrence, with a repertoire-size bias correction applied to TCR pairs. False discovery rates were estimated in a later analysis by permuting HLA or CMV assignments 20 times. In a later analysis, co-occurring TCRs were grouped using DBSCAN, and TCRdist sequence similarity was added for clustering within HLA-allele-positive subsets. Repertoires with fewer than 30,000 or more than 120,000 public chains, plus five repertoires with anomalous nucleotide sharing, were excluded from co-occurrence clustering. TCRdb holds this immuneACCESS table with in-frame rearrangements only. Some clones are missing; in checked studies, unresolved V genes explain under half, and the rest has no known cause. V, J and clone size were drawn from that table, and D and trimming were deduced from the DNA. This sample comprises some 120,000 clones, around three quarters of them detected only once. Of the sample, around 1.3% is held by the ten largest clones.

Note on this clone: No cognate antigen has been identified for it. No quality values exist for individual bases; no much larger clone is one base distant.

The chain is made from TRBV19 and TRBJ2-7; matching of 6 bases hints at TRBD2 as the D gene. The clonotype comes from a female donor in good health and CMV-seronegative. Input material: PBMCs. Here is the DNA: TGTGCCAGTAGTGAAATCAACCTGGGGGGCGAGCAGTACTTC. This translates into CASSEINLGGEQYF.